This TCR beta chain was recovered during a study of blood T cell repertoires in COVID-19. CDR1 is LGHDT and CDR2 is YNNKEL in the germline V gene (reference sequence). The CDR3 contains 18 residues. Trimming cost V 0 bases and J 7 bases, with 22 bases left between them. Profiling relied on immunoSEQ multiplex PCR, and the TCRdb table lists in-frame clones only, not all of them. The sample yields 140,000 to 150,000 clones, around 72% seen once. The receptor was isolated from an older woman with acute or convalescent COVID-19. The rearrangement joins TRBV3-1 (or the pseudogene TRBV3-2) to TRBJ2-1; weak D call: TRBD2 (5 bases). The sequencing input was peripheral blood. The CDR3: CASSQDTSGGILGNEQFF. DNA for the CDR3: TGTGCCAGCAGCCAAGATACGAGCGGAGGCATCCTGGGAAATGAGCAGTTCTTC.